This TCR beta chain derives from a study of shared clonotypes between healthy human individuals (dated by TCRdb to 2019 to 2021). Looking at the study overall: A couple of women and a few men aged 18 to 49 years were included in the cohort. For each donor, CD4 naive and CD4 memory were each run on three plates, CD8 naive on two plates, and CD8 memory on one plate. To estimate repertoire size and how much clonotypes are shared between individuals, the study performed deep sequencing of blood TCR repertoires from roughly five healthy adults. Libraries were prepared and TCR repertoires were sequenced by different laboratories using diverse techniques, in order to increase sequencing depth and limit assay-specific biases. Per donor, leukapheresis produced somewhere between about 0.9 and 9.5 billion PBMCs. What the work shows at the level of the full study, not this receptor alone: Naive subsets generally had larger estimated clonotype richness than memory subsets did. Clonotypes shared by all four sorted-subset donors showed higher generation probabilities than non-shared clonotypes. Even with the large sequencing depth, rarefaction of the sorted-subset datasets indicated that sequencing was incomplete. When a handful of donors were compared, the shared fraction of clonotypes was about 5% for naive CD4, less than 4% for naive CD8, 2% to 2.5% for memory CD4, and 0.3% to 0.5% for memory CD8. Pairwise subsampling indicated that sequencing depth was expected to affect the degree of clonotype sharing among donors. The genetic and exposure-history diversity represented was limited by the small number of donors. Only blood was sampled, and tissue TCR repertoires likely differ from those in blood.

TCR CDR3 regions were amplified from genomic DNA by multiplex PCR using the deep immunoSEQ assay. Extracted genomic DNA from each cell subset was spread evenly across all wells of several immunoSEQ 96-well plates, with each plate serving as a replicate. Each replicate PCR for sorted subsets received 150 to 250 ng genomic DNA, equal to roughly 30,000 T cell genomes. Purified libraries were quantified with a Qubit 3.0 fluorometer, sized on a Bioanalyzer 2100, and re-quantified with the KAPA Library Quantification kit. Each immunoSEQ 96-well plate was sequenced on its own single-read 150-cycle Illumina NextSeq 550 flow cell. The authors' analysis ran thus. The immunoSEQ output contained only junctional sequences without quality scores, so filtering could not match that applied to full-length reads. Sequences were annotated with PyIR, a Python wrapper for IgBLAST v1.9, using IMGT germline references to assign V/J genes and CDR3. Reads were removed for weak V/J assignments (E-value above 1e-6), missing CDR3, stop codons, out-of-frame junctions, or ambiguous translated residues. V3J clonotypes were defined by identical inferred V gene, J gene, and CDR3 amino acid sequence. Percentage overlap between repertoires was calculated by dividing the number of shared unique clonotypes by the size of the smaller repertoire. Three approaches were used to assess repertoire richness: RTK rarefaction, the Chao1 estimator, and Recon v2.1 estimates of unobserved clonotypes. For all TCRbeta clonotypes obtained by the gDNA method from four donors, generation probabilities were computed with OLGA. Held by TCRdb, this immuneACCESS table contains in-frame sequences only and omits some clones. Under half of the omission traces to an unresolved V gene where checked; the cause of the rest is unknown. V, J and clone size reflect that table, while D and trimming were determined from the DNA. Counted in this sample were about 1.1 million clones; around 78% of them appeared once. Of the sample, 0.5% to 0.65% is held by the ten largest clones.

Healthy HIV-negative adults with no recently reported acute infections or vaccinations were included as donors. Only Caucasian adults living in Nashville, Tennessee, USA were represented among the donors. Magnetic negative selection was used to enrich CD4+ T cells, after which naive cells were positively selected on CD45RA and the negative fraction became the memory subset. After blood collection by leukapheresis, PBMCs were isolated using Ficoll-Histopaque density gradient centrifugation and then cryopreserved in the vapor phase of liquid nitrogen. Analytical flow cytometry was used to check the purity and quantity of each magnetically sorted T cell population. From each sorted fraction, genomic DNA was isolated and quantified by UV absorbance on a Nanodrop 2000c. Of note for this clone: No cognate antigen has been identified for it. Base qualities are not provided; no much larger clone lies one nucleotide away.

The specimen sequenced was memory CD4+ T cells from PBMCs. This sample's cell subset or site label indicates: CD45RA-negative fraction. The TCR was taken from a young man in good health. Some clones in this sample may be carry-over from other donors' samples.

The DNA sequence follows: TGTGCCAGCAGCCCTCGACAGGGGGCAAAGACTGGAAACACCATATATTTT. Its protein is CASSPRQGAKTGNTIYF. The V gene is TRBV9 and the J gene is TRBJ1-3; a stretch of 10 junction bases matches TRBD1. The cysteine opens and the phenylalanine closes a CDR3 of 17 amino acids. Only CDR3 DNA remains: 51 bases, in frame from the first base. According to the germline V gene, CDR1 reads SGDLS and CDR2 reads YYNGEE. The germline V end is reduced by 4 bases and the J end by 2 bases; junction bases left unmatched: 9.